These T cell receptor beta chains were read from a single sample in a study of blood T cell repertoires in COVID-19. Data came from immunoSEQ multiplex PCR; TCRdb stores just in-frame clones and leaves some out. The sample yields approximately 360,000 clones, approximately 90% seen once. The sample was PBMCs or T cells enriched from blood (not recorded which). These receptors originate from a young woman with acute COVID-19. CDR3s include the opening cysteine and the closing phenylalanine or tryptophan. A D gene is named only where the DNA matches it firmly. Clone size is not always given. Where it is, it says once, few, many or a class for expanded clones.

cdr3_aa: CASSRTSYYEQYF
cdr3_nt: TGTGCCAGCAGCCGGACATCCTACTACGAGCAGTACTTC
j_call: TRBJ2-7
v_call: TRBV3-1/TRBV3-2
d_call: -
clone_size: -
cdr3_length: 13

cdr3_aa: CASSPWTLPNRYGYTF
cdr3_nt: TGTGCCAGCAGCCCATGGACTCTTCCCAATCGCTATGGCTACACCTTC
j_call: TRBJ1-2
v_call: TRBV3-1/TRBV3-2
d_call: -
clone_size: -
cdr3_length: 16

cdr3_aa: CATSDPGQGANEQYF
cdr3_nt: TGTGCCACCAGTGACCCCGGACAGGGGGCGAACGAGCAGTACTTC
j_call: TRBJ2-7
v_call: TRBV24-1
d_call: TRBD1
clone_size: -
cdr3_length: 15

cdr3_aa: CATSDDSGSYNEQFF
cdr3_nt: TGTGCCACCAGTGATGACAGTGGCTCCTACAATGAGCAGTTCTTC
j_call: TRBJ2-1
v_call: TRBV24-1
d_call: -
clone_size: -
cdr3_length: 15

cdr3_aa: CATSEQGADQPQHF
cdr3_nt: TGTGCCACCAGTGAGCAGGGGGCCGATCAGCCCCAGCATTTT
j_call: TRBJ1-5
v_call: TRBV24-1
d_call: TRBD1
clone_size: -
cdr3_length: 14

cdr3_aa: CASSIDPEELNTEAFF
cdr3_nt: TGTGCCAGTAGTATAGATCCGGAGGAACTGAACACTGAAGCTTTCTTT
j_call: TRBJ1-1
v_call: TRBV19
d_call: -
clone_size: few
cdr3_length: 16

cdr3_aa: CASRGGSYEQYF
cdr3_nt: TGCGCCAGCAGGGGGGGGAGCTACGAGCAGTACTTC
j_call: TRBJ2-7
v_call: TRBV23-1
d_call: TRBD2
clone_size: -
cdr3_length: 12

cdr3_aa: CASSWGTGTGEQFF
cdr3_nt: TGCGCCAGCAGCTGGGGGACAGGAACGGGTGAGCAGTTCTTC
j_call: TRBJ2-1
v_call: TRBV5-1
d_call: TRBD1
clone_size: -
cdr3_length: 14

cdr3_aa: CASSLTYRTNQPQHF
cdr3_nt: TGTGCCAGCAGCTTAACTTACAGGACCAATCAGCCCCAGCATTTT
j_call: TRBJ1-5
v_call: TRBV7-7
d_call: -
clone_size: -
cdr3_length: 15

cdr3_aa: CASSRTSGGETDTQYF
cdr3_nt: TGTGCCAGCAGCAGGACTAGCGGGGGGGAAACAGATACGCAGTATTTT
j_call: TRBJ2-3
v_call: TRBV7-3
d_call: TRBD2
clone_size: -
cdr3_length: 16

cdr3_aa: CASSLWGVGAYEQYF
cdr3_nt: TGTGCCAGCAGTTTATGGGGAGTGGGGGCTTACGAGCAGTACTTC
j_call: TRBJ2-7
v_call: TRBV27
d_call: -
clone_size: -
cdr3_length: 15

cdr3_aa: CASSLEGVRGIYEQYF
cdr3_nt: TGTGCCAGCAGCTTAGAAGGGGTAAGGGGCATCTACGAGCAGTACTTC
j_call: TRBJ2-7
v_call: TRBV7-9
d_call: -
clone_size: -
cdr3_length: 16

cdr3_aa: CASSQGGTGAFQPQHF
cdr3_nt: TGCGCCAGCAGCCAAGGAGGGACAGGGGCTTTTCAGCCCCAGCATTTT
j_call: TRBJ1-5
v_call: TRBV4-1
d_call: TRBD1
clone_size: -
cdr3_length: 16

cdr3_aa: CSVEAARGFEQYF
cdr3_nt: TGCAGCGTTGAAGCGGCTAGGGGGTTCGAGCAGTACTTC
j_call: TRBJ2-7
v_call: TRBV29-1
d_call: -
clone_size: -
cdr3_length: 13

cdr3_aa: CASSIGGQGRNQPQHF
cdr3_nt: TGTGCCAGTAGTATAGGTGGGCAGGGTCGAAATCAGCCCCAGCATTTT
j_call: TRBJ1-5
v_call: TRBV19
d_call: -
clone_size: -
cdr3_length: 16

cdr3_aa: CASSWQGKANSPLHF
cdr3_nt: TGTGCCAGCAGTTGGCAGGGTAAAGCTAATTCACCCCTCCACTTT
j_call: TRBJ1-6
v_call: TRBV6-5
d_call: -
clone_size: -
cdr3_length: 15

cdr3_aa: CASSLGRSSYEQYF
cdr3_nt: TGCGCCAGCAGCTTGGGGAGAAGCTCCTACGAGCAGTACTTC
j_call: TRBJ2-7
v_call: TRBV5-1
d_call: -
clone_size: -
cdr3_length: 14

cdr3_aa: CASSVDPPGGTDEQYF
cdr3_nt: TGTGCCAGCAGCGTAGATCCCCCCGGGGGTACCGACGAGCAGTACTTC
j_call: TRBJ2-7
v_call: TRBV9
d_call: -
clone_size: -
cdr3_length: 16

cdr3_aa: CACRVAVNSYNEQFF
cdr3_nt: TGTGCCTGCCGGGTAGCGGTGAACTCCTACAATGAGCAGTTCTTC
j_call: TRBJ2-1
v_call: TRBV7-2
d_call: -
clone_size: -
cdr3_length: 15

cdr3_aa: CASSPGVGQRRTEAFF
cdr3_nt: TGTGCCAGCTCTCCCGGTGTGGGACAGAGGAGGACTGAAGCTTTCTTT
j_call: TRBJ1-1
v_call: TRBV18
d_call: TRBD1
clone_size: -
cdr3_length: 16

cdr3_aa: CASSEYPRGGDTEAFF
cdr3_nt: TGTGCCAGCAGTGAATACCCCAGGGGAGGGGACACTGAAGCTTTCTTT
j_call: TRBJ1-1
v_call: TRBV25-1
d_call: -
clone_size: -
cdr3_length: 16

cdr3_aa: CSVRDRVVYGYTF
cdr3_nt: TGCAGCGTCCGGGACAGGGTTGTCTATGGCTACACCTTC
j_call: TRBJ1-2
v_call: TRBV29-1
d_call: TRBD1
clone_size: -
cdr3_length: 13

cdr3_aa: CASSSGVEPYNQPQHF
cdr3_nt: TGTGCCAGCAGTTCCGGGGTCGAACCCTACAATCAGCCCCAGCATTTT
j_call: TRBJ1-5
v_call: TRBV28
d_call: -
clone_size: -
cdr3_length: 16

cdr3_aa: CASSPREILSGGAEETQYF
cdr3_nt: TGCGCCAGCAGCCCGAGAGAGATTCTTAGCGGGGGGGCAGAAGAGACCCAGTACTTC
j_call: TRBJ2-5
v_call: TRBV5-1
d_call: TRBD2
clone_size: -
cdr3_length: 19

cdr3_aa: CASSYLDSLSGANVLTF
cdr3_nt: TGTGCCAGCAGTTACCTTGACAGTTTATCTGGGGCCAACGTCCTGACTTTC
j_call: TRBJ2-6
v_call: TRBV2
d_call: -
clone_size: -
cdr3_length: 17

cdr3_aa: CATSDSSGGITDTQYF
cdr3_nt: TGTGCCACCAGTGATTCTAGCGGGGGAATCACAGATACGCAGTATTTT
j_call: TRBJ2-3
v_call: TRBV24-1
d_call: TRBD2
clone_size: -
cdr3_length: 16

cdr3_aa: CASSLGREGPNTEAFF
cdr3_nt: TGTGCCAGCAGTTTAGGGAGGGAGGGTCCGAACACTGAAGCTTTCTTT
j_call: TRBJ1-1
v_call: TRBV27
d_call: -
clone_size: once
cdr3_length: 16

cdr3_aa: CASSWATSGVSTDTQYF
cdr3_nt: TGCGCCAGCAGCTGGGCGACTAGCGGGGTTAGCACAGATACGCAGTATTTT
j_call: TRBJ2-3
v_call: TRBV5-1
d_call: TRBD2
clone_size: -
cdr3_length: 17

cdr3_aa: CASSRSRGETQYF
cdr3_nt: TGCGCCAGCAGTCGGTCCAGGGGTGAGACCCAGTACTTC
j_call: TRBJ2-5
v_call: TRBV10-1
d_call: -
clone_size: few
cdr3_length: 13

cdr3_aa: CATSRGEPTNEKLFF
cdr3_nt: TGTGCCACCTCCCGCGGGGAACCGACTAATGAAAAACTGTTTTTT
j_call: TRBJ1-4
v_call: TRBV19
d_call: -
clone_size: -
cdr3_length: 15

cdr3_aa: CSASATSGVLAKNIQYF
cdr3_nt: TGCAGTGCTAGTGCGACTAGCGGGGTGCTAGCCAAAAACATTCAGTACTTC
j_call: TRBJ2-4
v_call: TRBV20-1
d_call: TRBD2
clone_size: -
cdr3_length: 17

cdr3_aa: CASTPRGHYNSPLHF
cdr3_nt: TGTGCCAGCACCCCACGAGGACACTATAATTCACCCCTCCACTTT
j_call: TRBJ1-6
v_call: TRBV6-5
d_call: -
clone_size: -
cdr3_length: 15

cdr3_aa: CASSEPAGQGALADTQYF
cdr3_nt: TGTGCCAGCAGCGAACCTGCGGGACAGGGGGCTTTAGCAGATACGCAGTATTTT
j_call: TRBJ2-3
v_call: TRBV9
d_call: TRBD1
clone_size: -
cdr3_length: 18

cdr3_aa: CASSESGTSSSPLHF
cdr3_nt: TGTGCCAGCTCTGAGTCCGGGACATCAAGTTCACCCCTCCACTTT
j_call: TRBJ1-6
v_call: TRBV6-5
d_call: -
clone_size: -
cdr3_length: 15

cdr3_aa: CASSLGRGLNQPQHF
cdr3_nt: TGTGCCAGCAGCTTGGGTAGAGGGCTCAATCAGCCCCAGCATTTT
j_call: TRBJ1-5
v_call: TRBV5-6
d_call: -
clone_size: -
cdr3_length: 15

cdr3_aa: CASSLLRLAGENYNEQFF
cdr3_nt: TGCGCCAGCAGCTTACTAAGACTAGCGGGGGAGAACTACAATGAGCAGTTCTTC
j_call: TRBJ2-1
v_call: TRBV5-1
d_call: TRBD2
clone_size: -
cdr3_length: 18

cdr3_aa: CASGLSSRRLYGYTF
cdr3_nt: TGTGCTAGTGGTTTGTCCTCCCGCCGACTCTATGGCTACACCTTC
j_call: TRBJ1-2
v_call: TRBV12-5
d_call: -
clone_size: -
cdr3_length: 15

cdr3_aa: CASRETATSYEQYF
cdr3_nt: TGTGCCAGCAGAGAGACAGCAACCTCCTACGAGCAGTACTTC
j_call: TRBJ2-7
v_call: TRBV11-1
d_call: -
clone_size: -
cdr3_length: 14

cdr3_aa: CATSRQGSYNEQFF
cdr3_nt: TGTGCCACCTCCCGACAGGGGTCCTACAATGAGCAGTTCTTC
j_call: TRBJ2-1
v_call: TRBV24-1
d_call: TRBD1
clone_size: few
cdr3_length: 14

cdr3_aa: CASSVTSGNTIYF
cdr3_nt: TGTGCCAGCAGCGTCACATCTGGAAACACCATATATTTT
j_call: TRBJ1-3
v_call: TRBV7-6
d_call: -
clone_size: -
cdr3_length: 13

cdr3_aa: CASSQVKQGTNEKLFF
cdr3_nt: TGCGCCAGCAGCCAAGTGAAACAGGGAACTAATGAAAAACTGTTTTTT
j_call: TRBJ1-4
v_call: TRBV4-1
d_call: -
clone_size: once
cdr3_length: 16

cdr3_aa: CASSRRPGQGGYNEQFF
cdr3_nt: TGTGCCAGTAGTAGACGCCCGGGACAGGGCGGCTACAATGAGCAGTTCTTC
j_call: TRBJ2-1
v_call: TRBV19
d_call: TRBD1
clone_size: -
cdr3_length: 17

cdr3_aa: CASSQGRQNEKLFF
cdr3_nt: TGTGCCAGCAGCCAAGGGAGGCAGAATGAAAAACTGTTTTTT
j_call: TRBJ1-4
v_call: TRBV2
d_call: -
clone_size: -
cdr3_length: 14

cdr3_aa: CASNRGPGDNSPLHF
cdr3_nt: TGTGCCAGCAACCGCGGGCCAGGGGATAATTCACCCCTCCACTTT
j_call: TRBJ1-6
v_call: TRBV9
d_call: -
clone_size: -
cdr3_length: 15

cdr3_aa: CASATMNTEAFF
cdr3_nt: TGTGCCAGCGCAACTATGAACACTGAAGCTTTCTTT
j_call: TRBJ1-1
v_call: TRBV6-6
d_call: -
clone_size: -
cdr3_length: 12

cdr3_aa: CASGTTSINYGYTF
cdr3_nt: TGTGCCAGCGGTACGACATCGATTAACTATGGCTACACCTTC
j_call: TRBJ1-2
v_call: TRBV2
d_call: -
clone_size: -
cdr3_length: 14

cdr3_aa: CATSTRTVNTEAFF
cdr3_nt: TGTGCCACCAGCACCAGGACAGTGAACACTGAAGCTTTCTTT
j_call: TRBJ1-1
v_call: TRBV15
d_call: -
clone_size: once
cdr3_length: 14

cdr3_aa: CASSILGGGQETQYF
cdr3_nt: TGTGCCAGTAGTATCCTAGGGGGGGGCCAAGAGACCCAGTACTTC
j_call: TRBJ2-5
v_call: TRBV19
d_call: -
clone_size: -
cdr3_length: 15

cdr3_aa: CASRISWSGQNTEAFF
cdr3_nt: TGTGCCAGCAGAATTTCCTGGTCAGGACAGAACACTGAAGCTTTCTTT
j_call: TRBJ1-1
v_call: TRBV27
d_call: -
clone_size: -
cdr3_length: 16

cdr3_aa: CASSARQGAGRTEAFF
cdr3_nt: TGTGCCAGTAGCGCCAGACAGGGGGCGGGTAGGACTGAAGCTTTCTTT
j_call: TRBJ1-1
v_call: TRBV19
d_call: TRBD1
clone_size: -
cdr3_length: 16

cdr3_aa: CASSPSRGGEQYF
cdr3_nt: TGTGCCAGCAGTCCATCTCGGGGGGGCGAGCAGTACTTC
j_call: TRBJ2-7
v_call: TRBV7-3
d_call: TRBD2
clone_size: -
cdr3_length: 13

cdr3_aa: CASSLASGSGQFF
cdr3_nt: TGTGCCAGCAGCTTGGCTAGCGGATCCGGGCAGTTCTTC
j_call: TRBJ2-1
v_call: TRBV7-8
d_call: TRBD2
clone_size: -
cdr3_length: 13

cdr3_aa: CASSPRGPGELFF
cdr3_nt: TGTGCCAGCAGCCCCCGCGGTCCCGGGGAGCTGTTTTTT
j_call: TRBJ2-2
v_call: TRBV7-3
d_call: -
clone_size: -
cdr3_length: 13